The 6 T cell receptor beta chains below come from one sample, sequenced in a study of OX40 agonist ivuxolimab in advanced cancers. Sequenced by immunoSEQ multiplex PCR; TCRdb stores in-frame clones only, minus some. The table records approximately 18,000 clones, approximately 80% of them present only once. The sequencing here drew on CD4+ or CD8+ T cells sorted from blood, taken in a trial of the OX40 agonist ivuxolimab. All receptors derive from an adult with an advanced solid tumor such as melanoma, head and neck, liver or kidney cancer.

The CDR3 region has the DNA TGCGCCAGCAGCGGCGCCTCCTACGAGCAGTACTTC. Amino acids: CASSGASYEQYF. The chain is built from TRBV4-1 and TRBJ2-7; D unresolved. V dropped 5 bases and J dropped 0 bases, with 5 bases sitting between them. Germline lookup yields CDR1 MGHRA and CDR2 YSYEKL. CDR3 size: 12 residues.

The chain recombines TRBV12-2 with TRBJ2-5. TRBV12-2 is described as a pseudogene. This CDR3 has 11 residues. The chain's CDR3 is CASRPKETQYF. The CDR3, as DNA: TGTGCAAGTAGGCCCAAAGAGACCCAGTACTTC.

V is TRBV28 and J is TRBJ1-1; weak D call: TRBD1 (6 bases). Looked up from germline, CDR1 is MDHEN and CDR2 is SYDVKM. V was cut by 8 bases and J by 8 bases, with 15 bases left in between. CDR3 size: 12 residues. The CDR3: CASSQGRWEAFF. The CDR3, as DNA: TGTGCCAGCTCACAGGGAAGATGGGAAGCTTTCTTT.

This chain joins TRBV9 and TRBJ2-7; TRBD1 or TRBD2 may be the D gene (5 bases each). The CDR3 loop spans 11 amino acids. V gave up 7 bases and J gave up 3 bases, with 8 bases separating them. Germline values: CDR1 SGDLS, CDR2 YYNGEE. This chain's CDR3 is CASGGDYEQYF. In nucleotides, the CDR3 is TGTGCCAGCGGGGGAGACTACGAGCAGTACTTC.

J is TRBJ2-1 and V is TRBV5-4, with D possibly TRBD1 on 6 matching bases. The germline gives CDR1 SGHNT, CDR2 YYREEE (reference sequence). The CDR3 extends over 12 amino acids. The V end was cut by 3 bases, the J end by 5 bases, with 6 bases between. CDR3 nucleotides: TGTGCCAGCAGCTGGACAGACAATGAGCAGTTCTTC. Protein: CASSWTDNEQFF.

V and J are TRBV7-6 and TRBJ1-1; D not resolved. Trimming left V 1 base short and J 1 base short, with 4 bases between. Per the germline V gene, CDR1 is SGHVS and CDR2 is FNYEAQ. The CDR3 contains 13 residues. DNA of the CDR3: TGTGCCAGCAGCTTAGACCCGAACACTGAAGCTTTCTTT. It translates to CASSLDPNTEAFF.